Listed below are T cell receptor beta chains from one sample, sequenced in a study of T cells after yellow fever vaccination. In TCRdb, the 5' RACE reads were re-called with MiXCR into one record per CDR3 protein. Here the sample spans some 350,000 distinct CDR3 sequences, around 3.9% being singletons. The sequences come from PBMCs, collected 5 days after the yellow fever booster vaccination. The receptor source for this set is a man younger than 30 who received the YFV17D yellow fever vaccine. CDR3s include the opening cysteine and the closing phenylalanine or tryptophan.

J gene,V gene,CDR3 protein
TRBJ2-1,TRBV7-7,CASSYGTGGVYEQFF
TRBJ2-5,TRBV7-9,CASSRSGGMEETQYF
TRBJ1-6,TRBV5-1,CASSPREGANSPLHF
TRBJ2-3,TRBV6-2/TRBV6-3,CASSYSSTTGTDTQYF
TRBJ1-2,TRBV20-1,CSAGLTYGYTF
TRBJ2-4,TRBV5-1,CASSSDRGTNIQYF
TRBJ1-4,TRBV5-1,CASSLWQTNEKLFF
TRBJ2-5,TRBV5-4,CASSSDLQETQYF
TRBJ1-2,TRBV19,CASSRQGTSGYTF
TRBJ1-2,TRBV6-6,CASSYPPGALNYGYTF
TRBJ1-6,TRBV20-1,CSAIGQTSYNSPLHF
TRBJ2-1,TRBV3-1,CASSQSPPRTYNEQFF
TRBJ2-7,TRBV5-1,CASSSQDTYSYEQYF
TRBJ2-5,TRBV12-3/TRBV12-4,CASSLSGGLGYQETQYF
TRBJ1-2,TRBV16,CASSRRGQGVNYGYTF
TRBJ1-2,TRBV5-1,CASSPWTGGGYTF
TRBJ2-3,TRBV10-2,CASRTSGNTDTQYF
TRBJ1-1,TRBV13,CASTAPGLGGTEAFF
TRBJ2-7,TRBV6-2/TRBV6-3,CASRNPDGSKFHEQYF
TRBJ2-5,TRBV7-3,CASSSGGEETQYF